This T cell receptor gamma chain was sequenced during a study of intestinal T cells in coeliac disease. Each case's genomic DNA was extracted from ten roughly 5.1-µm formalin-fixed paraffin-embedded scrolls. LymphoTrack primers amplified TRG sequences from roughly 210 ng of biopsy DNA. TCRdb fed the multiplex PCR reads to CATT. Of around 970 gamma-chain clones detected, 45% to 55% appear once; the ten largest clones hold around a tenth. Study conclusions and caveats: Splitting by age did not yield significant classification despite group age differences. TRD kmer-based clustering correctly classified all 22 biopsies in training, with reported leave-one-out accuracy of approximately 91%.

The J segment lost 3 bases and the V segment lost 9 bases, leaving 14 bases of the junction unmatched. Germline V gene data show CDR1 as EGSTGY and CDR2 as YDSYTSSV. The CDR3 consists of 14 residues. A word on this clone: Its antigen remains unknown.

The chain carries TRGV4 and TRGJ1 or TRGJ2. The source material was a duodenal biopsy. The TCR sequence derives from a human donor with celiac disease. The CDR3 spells CATLFFPLYYKKLF. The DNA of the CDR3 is TGTGCCACCCTCTTTTTTCCCCTTTATTATAAGAAACTCTTT.